The 32 T cell receptor beta chains below were found in one sample sequenced in a study of T cells in localized non-small cell lung cancer. Profiled with immunoSEQ multiplex PCR; TCRdb holds only in-frame clones, not every one. The table has under 2,000 clones, more than 20% seen once. The input for sequencing was normal lung tissue next to the tumor, taken before any cancer treatment. Receptors originate from a man between 40 and 75 years old with stage II squamous cell lung carcinoma.

This clone was counted a few times. This chain uses TRBV19 with TRBJ2-2, with D hard to call. The CDR3 has 13 amino acids. CDR1 LNHDA and CDR2 SQIVND come from the germline V gene (reference sequence). Deletions cut 11 bases from V and 0 bases from J, with 10 bases between. CDR3 nucleotides: TGTGCCTCGGCGGATGCGAACACCGGGGAGCTGTTTTTT. It is translated as CASADANTGELFF.

The J gene is TRBJ2-2, the V gene TRBV30, with D uncertain. The CDR3 is 13 residues long. Germline CDR1 GTSNPN, CDR2 SVGIG (reference sequence). With 1 base removed from V and 7 bases from J, the gap between germline ends came to 10 bases. The CDR3 DNA follows: TGTGCCTGGAGTGCATCCCCGCTCGGGGAGCTGTTTTTT. Its translation is CAWSASPLGELFF.

The chain couples TRBV9 to TRBJ2-1; a possible D gene is TRBD1 (6 bases). CDR3 length equals 16 residues. Germline loops: CDR1 SGDLS, CDR2 YYNGEE. The V and J ends lost 0 bases and 4 bases respectively, with 14 bases between them. Here the CDR3 reads CASSVAIQGLYNEQFF. CDR3 in DNA: TGTGCCAGCAGCGTAGCTATCCAGGGGCTTTACAATGAGCAGTTCTTC.

The V gene is TRBV7-5, the J gene TRBJ2-3; the tabulated D call, TRBD1, remains unverified against the DNA. TRBV7-5 is a pseudogene locus. This CDR3 contains 15 residues. Here the CDR3 DNA reads TGTGCCAGCAGCATGACAGGGGCCAACACAGATACGCAGTATTTT. Translated, it gives CASSMTGANTDTQYF.

There are a few counts of this clone. The CDR3 protein is CASSASGRDYNEQFF. The CDR3 DNA sequence: TGTGCCAGCAGCGCTAGCGGGAGGGATTACAATGAGCAGTTCTTC. The rearrangement joins TRBV9 to TRBJ2-1; 12 bases line up with TRBD2. Looked up from germline, CDR1 is SGDLS and CDR2 is YYNGEE. J gave up 4 bases and V 3 bases, and 2 bases lay outside the gene matches. This CDR3 has 15 amino acids.

This chain connects TRBV30 to TRBJ2-1, with TRBD1 identical over 7 bases. The CDR3 covers 13 residues. The ends lost 4 bases at V and 4 bases at J; junction bases unmatched: 4. Germline CDR1 GTSNPN, CDR2 SVGIG (reference sequence). The CDR3 here is CAWIRDSYNEQFF. The CDR3 nucleotides read TGTGCCTGGATACGGGACAGTTACAATGAGCAGTTCTTC.

In this sample, this clone is large. The chain is built from TRBV6-8 and TRBJ2-1; D call uncertain. The germline CDR1 and CDR2 sequences are MNHGY and SAAAGT. This CDR3 region has 13 residues. Trimming pared 8 bases from V and 6 bases from J, leaving 14 bases between. CDR3 coding DNA: TGTGCCAGCGGTTCCCTACTTGTCAATGAGCAGTTCTTC. Protein product: CASGSLLVNEQFF.

This chain connects TRBV15 to TRBJ2-7; TRBD1 agrees at 9 bases. Germline V lookup: CDR1 LNHNV, CDR2 YYDKDF (reference sequence). V gave up 6 bases and J gave up 5 bases; unmatched junction bases: 11. This CDR3 comprises 15 residues. The CDR3 loop reads CATRDGTGSVHEQYF. The CDR3 DNA sequence: TGTGCCACCAGGGACGGGACAGGGAGTGTTCACGAGCAGTACTTC.

This clone was found a few times. V and J are TRBV11-3 and TRBJ2-3; 10 nucleotides align to TRBD2. The trim removed 5 bases at V and 2 bases at J, leaving 4 bases unmatched. This CDR3 comprises 15 residues. CDR1 and CDR2 (germline): SGHNT, YENEEA. The CDR3 region has the DNA TGTGCCAGCAGCGAGCGGGAGGGTCCCACAGATACGCAGTATTTT. It is translated as CASSEREGPTDTQYF.

This clone is deemed medium-sized. The chain employs TRBV7-5 and TRBJ1-2; the table assigns TRBD1, which was not confirmed against the DNA. TRBV7-5 is reported as a pseudogene. This CDR3 has 15 residues. As DNA, the CDR3 is TGTGCCAGCAGCCCTGGGACAGGCGATAACTATGGCTACACCTTC. This sequence encodes CASSPGTGDNYGYTF.

The gene calls are TRBV18 and TRBJ2-5, with 7 bases that match TRBD1. V lost 4 bases, J lost 4 bases, and 9 bases stayed unmatched. CDR1 is KGHSH, CDR2 LQKENI, per germline. The CDR3 runs 15 residues. The CDR3 region has the DNA TGTGCCAGCTCACAACGGGACAGTGGTAGAGAGACCCAGTACTTC. Encoded protein: CASSQRDSGRETQYF. Filled out from reference TRBV18 and TRBJ2-5, the complete variable domain reads NAGVMQNPRHLVRRRGQEARLRCSPMKGHSHVYWYRQLPEEGLKFMVYLQKENIIDESGMPKERFSAEFPKEGPSILRIQQVVRGDSAAYFCASSQRDSGRETQYFGPGTRLLVL.

The V and J genes are TRBV5-1 and TRBJ2-5, with TRBD1 matching 7 bases. The CDR3 length is 14 residues. V shed 0 bases and J 5 bases; nucleotides not matched to a gene: 4. CDR1 and CDR2 (germline): SGHRS, YFSETQ. CDR3 in amino acids: CASSLEDRAETQYF. The DNA of the CDR3 is TGCGCCAGCAGCTTGGAAGACAGGGCGGAGACCCAGTACTTC. Based on the CDR3 plus reference TRBV5-1 and TRBJ2-5, the full variable domain is KAGVTQTPRYLIKTRGQQVTLSCSPISGHRSVSWYQQTPGQGLQFLFEYFSETQRNKGNFPGRFSGRQFSNSRSEMNVSTLELGDSALYLCASSLEDRAETQYFGPGTRLLVL.

This sequence joins TRBV9 and TRBJ2-1; no clear D. Trimming pared 0 bases from V and 0 bases from J, leaving 4 bases between. Germline loops: CDR1 SGDLS, CDR2 YYNGEE. CDR3 length equals 14 residues. The CDR3 spells CASSVADSYNEQFF. CDR3 coding DNA: TGTGCCAGCAGCGTAGCCGACTCCTACAATGAGCAGTTCTTC.

This clone has only a few counts. The chain recombines TRBV6-8 with TRBJ2-1, with no clear D. Per the germline V gene, CDR1 is MNHGY and CDR2 is SAAAGT. The CDR3 is 12 residues long. V gave up 6 bases and J gave up 5 bases, with 8 bases separating them. The CDR3 sequence is CASSRIDNEQFF. The DNA for the CDR3 is TGTGCCAGCAGCCGAATCGACAATGAGCAGTTCTTC.

This clone occurred a few times. V usage is TRBV6-8 and J usage is TRBJ1-2; 10 nucleotides align to TRBD1. The CDR3 is 14 residues long. J was trimmed by 8 bases and V by 6 bases; bases with no gene match: 9. Germline lookup yields CDR1 MNHGY and CDR2 SAAAGT. The CDR3 nucleotides read TGTGCCAGCAGCACGACAGGGGGCGCAGGGGGCTACACCTTC. This gives the protein CASSTTGGAGGYTF.

Note on this clone: One end of the junction varies from germline; a read error may be responsible. The V and J genes are TRBV11-3 and TRBJ2-5; 10 bases map to TRBD2. Germline assignment: CDR1 SGHNT and CDR2 YENEEA. The CDR3 contains 16 residues. CDR3 coding DNA: TGTGCTAGCAGCTTAGGGGCTAGCGGGGGCCAAGAGACCCAGTACTTC. It is translated as CASSLGASGGQETQYF.

The gene calls are TRBV7-2 and TRBJ2-2; D is perhaps TRBD2 (5 bases). Trimming removed 6 bases from V and 2 bases from J, with 7 bases in between. Germline lookup yields CDR1 SGHTA and CDR2 FQGNSA. This CDR3 comprises 13 residues. The CDR3 nucleotides are TGTGCCAGCAGAGAGGGAAACACCGGGGAGCTGTTTTTT. This encodes CASREGNTGELFF.

This clone was seen only once. The CDR3 coding sequence is TGCAGCGTTCAGCGATATGACGCTGAAGCTTTCTTT. The encoded protein is CSVQRYDAEAFF. The gene calls are TRBV29-1 and TRBJ1-1; no firm D call. V was cut by 5 bases and J by 6 bases, with 13 bases left in between. CDR3 length: 12 amino acids. Germline assignment: CDR1 SQVTM and CDR2 ANQGSEA.

The CDR3 reads CASSYFQGAGGNTIYF. The CDR3 DNA follows: TGTGCCAGCAGTTACTTCCAGGGGGCAGGTGGAAACACCATATATTTT. J is TRBJ1-3 and V is TRBV6-8; 8 nucleotides line up with TRBD1. The CDR3 has 16 amino acids. Germline V gene sequence: CDR1 MNHGY, CDR2 SAAAGT. Trimming cost V 1 base and J 3 bases; bases outside gene matches: 5.

This clone is medium-sized in the sample. This rearrangement joins TRBV11-3 to TRBJ2-1; 9 bases fit TRBD2. From germline, CDR1 is SGHNT and CDR2 YENEEA. The CDR3 has 15 amino acids. The junction had 12 bases not matched to a gene; V was cut back by 7 bases and J by 8 bases. CDR3 nucleotide sequence: TGTGCCAGCAACCGGTGGAGCGGGAGGTGGGATGAGCAGTTCTTC. It specifies CASNRWSGRWDEQFF.

This chain uses TRBV7-7 with TRBJ2-7; maybe TRBD2 (6 bases). The V end was cut by 2 bases, the J end by 8 bases, with 25 bases between. In germline, CDR1 is SSHAT, CDR2 FNYEAQ (reference sequence). The length of the CDR3 is 17 residues. As DNA, the CDR3 is TGTGCCAGCAGCTTATCGTTTATTGGGGAGGCGGACGGGCAGCAGTACTTC. Amino acids: CASSLSFIGEADGQQYF. The full variable domain, its missing parts supplied by reference TRBV7-7 and TRBJ2-7, is GAGVSQSPRYKVTKRGQDVTLRCDPISSHATLYWYQQALGQGPEFLTYFNYEAQPDKSGLPSDRFSAERPEGSISTLTIQRTEQRDSAMYRCASSLSFIGEADGQQYFGPGTRLTVT.

This clone has a handful of counts. The V call is TRBV9, the J call TRBJ2-4; D is ambiguous. This CDR3 spans 14 amino acids. Trimming pared 3 bases from V and 6 bases from J, leaving 13 bases between. CDR1 and CDR2 from the germline V gene are SGDLS and YYNGEE. Here the CDR3 DNA reads TGTGCCAGCAGCGCTTCGTCTGGGGTAAACATTCAGTACTTC. Translated: CASSASSGVNIQYF.

This clone was picked up a small number of times. The V and J genes are TRBV10-3 and TRBJ1-2, with 11 bases that match TRBD1. CDR3 length: 21 residues. Germline-derived CDR1 and CDR2 are ENHRY and SYGVKD. V lost 0 bases and J lost 1; bases outside the gene matches: 16. The CDR3 sequence is CAISESLLYRTGGEGNYGYTF. The CDR3 DNA is TGTGCCATCAGTGAGTCCTTGCTCTATAGGACAGGGGGCGAGGGTAACTATGGCTACACCTTC.

This clone is labeled as medium-sized. The chain has TRBV6-8 and TRBJ2-1; 9 bases agree with TRBD1. There are 16 residues in the CDR3. V shed 6 bases, J shed 5 bases, and the junction held 11 bases outside the gene matches. CDR1 and CDR2 (germline): MNHGY, SAAAGT. CDR3 sequence reads: CASRTGLGQGDNEQFF. The CDR3 region has the DNA TGTGCCAGCAGGACCGGATTGGGACAGGGAGACAATGAGCAGTTCTTC.

The rearrangement uses TRBV30 and TRBJ1-4; D gene uncertain. Trimming removed 2 bases at V and 5 bases at J, with 15 bases between. The CDR3 is made up of 15 amino acids. Germline V gene data show CDR1 as GTSNPN and CDR2 as SVGIG (reference sequence). CDR3 sequence reads: CAWSPQDHRNEKLFF. CDR3 nucleotides: TGTGCCTGGAGTCCCCAGGACCATCGAAATGAAAAACTGTTTTTT. Filled out from reference TRBV30 and TRBJ1-4, the complete variable domain reads SQTIHQWPATLVQPVGSPLSLECTVEGTSNPNLYWYRQAAGRGLQLLFYSVGIGQISSEVPQNLSASRPQDRQFILSSKKLLLSDSGFYLCAWSPQDHRNEKLFFGSGTQLSVL.

This clone was recorded a few times. The chain couples TRBV6-8 to TRBJ1-1, with a weak D call TRBD1 (5 bases). CDR3 length: 15 residues. The V gene's germline CDR1 is MNHGY and CDR2 SAAAGT. The ends were cut back, 5 bases at V and 4 bases at J, with 17 bases in the middle. CDR3 DNA sequence: TGTGCCAGCAGTGCTCCGGGGGGAATTGTCACTGAAGCTTTCTTT. Its protein product is CASSAPGGIVTEAFF.

This clone is categorized as large. V is TRBV6-8 and J is TRBJ2-1; D not resolved. Per germline, CDR1 MNHGY and CDR2 SAAAGT. The CDR3 spans 14 residues. V was clipped by 5 bases and J by 5 bases, with 13 bases between them. Here the CDR3 DNA reads TGTGCCAGCAGTAGTCCGCTATTCAACAATGAGCAGTTCTTC. Translation gives CASSSPLFNNEQFF.

The V gene is TRBV11-3, the J gene TRBJ1-4; unclear D gene. Germline assignment: CDR1 SGHNT and CDR2 YENEEA. The CDR3 is made up of 14 amino acids. V gave up 4 bases and J gave up 4 bases, with 10 bases separating them. CDR3 protein: CASSSGRSNEKLFF. Written as DNA, the CDR3 is TGTGCCAGCAGCTCAGGACGGAGTAATGAAAAACTGTTTTTT. Combining the CDR3 with reference TRBV11-3 and TRBJ1-4 gives the whole variable domain EAGVVQSPRYKIIEKKQPVAFWCNPISGHNTLYWYLQNLGQGPELLIRYENEEAVDDSQLPKDRFSAERLKGVDSTLKIQPAELGDSAVYLCASSSGRSNEKLFFGSGTQLSVL.

The chain is built from TRBV29-1 and TRBJ1-3; D is undetermined. CDR1 is SQVTM and CDR2 is ANQGSEA in the germline V gene. V was pared by 4 bases and J by 1 base, with 5 bases between. The CDR3 contains 12 residues. This chain's CDR3 is CSVAESGNTIYF. The CDR3 DNA reads as TGCAGCGTTGCCGAATCTGGAAACACCATATATTTT.

This clone came up a few times. V usage is TRBV11-3 and J usage is TRBJ1-5, with D possibly TRBD1 on 6 matching bases. The germline V and J ends were trimmed by 5 bases and 0 bases, with 26 bases remaining between them. Germline V gene sequence: CDR1 SGHNT, CDR2 YENEEA. The length of the CDR3 is 20 residues. CDR3 DNA sequence: TGTGCCAGCAGCCAAACTGACAGGATCCCGATGGAAGATAGCAATCAGCCCCAGCATTTT. Translation gives CASSQTDRIPMEDSNQPQHF.

The chain uses TRBV30 and TRBJ1-4, with D hard to call. CDR1 is GTSNPN, CDR2 SVGIG, per germline (reference sequence). The CDR3 covers 16 residues. The V end was cut by 5 bases, the J end by 4 bases, with 20 bases between. DNA of the CDR3: TGTGCCTGGGCGGCTAGCCAAGCCTCCCTTAATGAAAAACTGTTTTTT. Translation gives CAWAASQASLNEKLFF.

This clone has just a few counts. The gene calls are TRBV6-8 and TRBJ2-5, with TRBD1 identical over 11 bases. Germline V lookup: CDR1 MNHGY, CDR2 SAAAGT. The CDR3 is made up of 15 amino acids. The V segment lost 4 bases and the J segment 4 bases; nucleotides outside the gene matches: 5. The CDR3 loop is CASSSRDRGAETQYF. CDR3 nucleotide sequence: TGTGCCAGCAGTTCCCGGGACAGGGGGGCAGAGACCCAGTACTTC.